This T cell receptor beta chain was sequenced in a study of identical twins. The study, taken as a whole, reports: Diverse VJ usage suggested most zero-insertion clonotypes were not invariant T cells.

TCRdb reanalysed the 5' RACE reads using MiXCR and keeps one entry per CDR3 protein. The data contain 350,000 to 600,000 distinct CDR3 sequences, approximately 15% of them seen just once; the ten biggest clones take up around 0.52%. This clonotype was observed a handful of times. As yet, its antigen is unknown. The CDR3 has 14 amino acids. Trimming removed 6 bases at V and 4 bases at J, with 13 bases between. Per the germline V gene, CDR1 is LNHNV and CDR2 is YYDKDF (reference sequence). These data were also filed under a second study, of yellow fever vaccine responses in identical twins.

The material sequenced was CD4+ T cells sorted from blood. This sequence originates from a woman under 30 in good health. This chain joins TRBV15 and TRBJ1-5, with a weak D call TRBD1 (6 bases). CDR3: CATRGIQGNQPQHF. CDR3 DNA: TGTGCCACCAGAGGTATTCAGGGGAATCAGCCCCAGCATTTT.